This T cell receptor beta chain derives from a study of regulatory T cells in long-lasting Graves disease. For this clonotype: This sequence may be a read error, since a much larger clone differs from it by one base.

TCR beta libraries were built with iRepertoire HTBI primers and Arm-PCR of CDR3 regions. TCRdb processed the multiplex PCR reads anew with MiXCR; each CDR3 protein has one entry. Here the sample spans some 450,000 distinct CDR3 sequences, roughly 17% being singletons. Stated time point: newly diagnosed GD, antithyroid drugs for less than 3 months. Preparation of the TCR library used RNA extracted from PBMCs. CDR3 size: 16 residues. With V trimmed by 4 bases and J by 4 bases, 3 bases remained unmatched. Germline loops: CDR1 SGHTA, CDR2 FQGNSA. In addition, the sample was reused for a study of T cells in Graves' hyperthyroidism and ophthalmopathy. That study adds: Stable disease denoted Graves' hyperthyroidism without ophthalmopathy progression within 18 months. In making diagnoses, clinical symptoms, serum thyroxine and TRAb, thyroid ultrasound and orbital computed tomography were all used. TCR CDR3 regions were first amplified by RT-PCR with HTBI primers.

The sequence was collected from a woman younger than 45 with Graves disease. The J gene is TRBJ2-1, the V gene TRBV7-2; 14 nucleotides line up with TRBD2. Here the sequenced sample was peripheral blood mononuclear cells (PBMCs), taken at new diagnosis, from a patient treated with antithyroid drugs. This CDR3 reads CASSSRTSGRYNEQFF. CDR3 nucleotide sequence: TGTGCCAGCAGCTCTCGGACTAGCGGGAGGTACAATGAGCAGTTCTTC.